Each of the 16 T cell receptor beta chains below was sequenced from the same sample in a study of technical replicates of blood from a handful of donors. Measured with immunoSEQ multiplex PCR; TCRdb has only the in-frame clones, and not every one. Of approximately 75,000 clones in the sample, approximately 97% are singletons; the top ten hold about 0.29%. Sequenced material: T cells isolated from PBMCs. The receptor source for this set is a human donor in good health.

The V and J genes are TRBV10-3 and TRBJ2-3; 7 bases align to TRBD1. Germline assignment: CDR1 ENHRY and CDR2 SYGVKD. The V segment lost 2 bases and the J segment 6 bases; nucleotides outside the gene matches: 2. This CDR3 has 13 amino acids. CDR3 loop: CAISEVRGDTQYF. The CDR3 nucleotides read TGTGCCATCAGTGAGGTCAGGGGGGATACGCAGTATTTT.

V usage is TRBV28 and J usage is TRBJ2-2, with 10 bases identical to TRBD2. The CDR3 is 17 residues long. Germline CDR1 reads MDHEN; CDR2 reads SYDVKM. V trimming: 1 base; J trimming: 5 bases; junction bases outside the gene matches: 7. DNA of the CDR3: TGTGCCAGCAGTTTATTTGGGCTAGCGGGAGCTACCGGGGAGCTGTTTTTT. It translates to CASSLFGLAGATGELFF.

The rearrangement links TRBV11-1 to TRBJ2-1, with no clear D. The CDR3 spans 15 residues. The germline V gene has CDR1 SGHAT and CDR2 FQDESV (reference sequence). The V and J ends lost 1 base and 4 bases respectively, with 11 bases between them. The CDR3 loop reads CASSLVPLLYNEQFF. The CDR3 DNA reads as TGTGCCAGCAGCTTAGTGCCACTCTTATACAATGAGCAGTTCTTC.

This rearrangement joins TRBV7-9 to TRBJ2-3; 11 bases fit TRBD2. Germline trimming cut 1 base from V and 8 bases from J; bases unmatched to any gene: 8. The CDR3 extends over 16 amino acids. Germline values: CDR1 SEHNR, CDR2 FQNEAQ (reference sequence). This CDR3 is CASSLEASSGRFTQYF. CDR3 DNA: TGTGCCAGCAGCTTAGAGGCGTCTAGCGGGAGGTTTACGCAGTATTTT.

This chain links TRBV7-9 with TRBJ2-1; tentatively, D is TRBD1 (6 bases). V was trimmed by 5 bases and J by 0 bases, leaving 17 bases between them. Germline values: CDR1 SEHNR, CDR2 FQNEAQ (reference sequence). The CDR3 loop spans 17 amino acids. The CDR3 DNA reads TGTGCCAGCAGCCCCCCTAGACAGGACAGCTCCTACAATGAGCAGTTCTTC. This codes for CASSPPRQDSSYNEQFF. The entire variable domain, with the rest obtained from reference TRBV7-9 and TRBJ2-1, is as follows: DTGVSQNPRHKITKRGQNVTFRCDPISEHNRLYWYRQTLGQGPEFLTYFQNEAQLEKSRLLSDRFSAERPKGSFSTLEIQRTEQGDSAMYLCASSPPRQDSSYNEQFFGPGTRLTVL.

This rearrangement joins TRBV7-9 to TRBJ2-7; 8 nucleotides align to TRBD2. CDR3 size: 13 residues. V was pared by 4 bases and J by 4 bases, with 3 bases of the junction left unmatched. Germline CDR1 SEHNR, CDR2 FQNEAQ (reference sequence). CDR3 coding DNA: TGTGCCAGCAGCTCCGGGGGGGAATACGAGCAGTACTTC. Translation: CASSSGGEYEQYF.

The gene calls are TRBV27 and TRBJ2-7, with TRBD1 matching over 9 bases. In germline, CDR1 is MNHEY, CDR2 SMNVEV (reference sequence). With 3 bases clipped from V and 2 bases from J, the junction kept 8 bases outside the gene matches. This CDR3 has 16 amino acids. CDR3 loop: CASSFPSGTGTYEQYF. CDR3 coding DNA: TGTGCCAGCAGTTTTCCCTCCGGGACAGGGACCTACGAGCAGTACTTC.

The chain recombines TRBV7-8 with TRBJ1-1; D remains unclear. This CDR3 contains 11 residues. V shed 6 bases and J shed 8 bases, with 10 bases lying between them. Germline lookup yields CDR1 SGHVS and CDR2 FQNEAQ. Here the CDR3 DNA reads TGTGCCAGCAGGGAAGCGTTAGAAGCTTTCTTT. Its protein product is CASREALEAFF.

The V and J genes are TRBV15 and TRBJ1-4; no definite D call. The CDR3 is 16 amino acids. The V end was cut by 4 bases, the J end by 0 bases, with 12 bases between. The germline gives CDR1 LNHNV, CDR2 YYDKDF (reference sequence). The DNA for the CDR3 is TGTGCCACCAGCACACCCGGAAGCGCAACTAATGAAAAACTGTTTTTT. Protein sequence: CATSTPGSATNEKLFF.

V usage is TRBV19 and J usage is TRBJ1-1, with 7 bases aligning to TRBD1. Germline V CDR1 and CDR2: LNHDA, SQIVND (reference sequence). The V gene end was trimmed by 6 bases and the J gene end by 4 bases; junction bases not matched to a gene: 5. CDR3 length equals 13 residues. CDR3 in amino acids: CASRSRQGTEAFF. Written as DNA, the CDR3 is TGTGCCAGTAGATCTCGACAGGGCACTGAAGCTTTCTTT.

The CDR3 sequence is CASSGSRFFEQYF. The DNA of the CDR3 is TGTGCCAGCAGCGGGAGCCGGTTCTTCGAGCAGTACTTC. The chain couples TRBV11-3 to TRBJ2-7, with D maybe TRBD2 (5 bases). The CDR3 is made up of 13 amino acids. Germline values: CDR1 SGHNT, CDR2 YENEEA. V was pared by 5 bases and J by 6 bases, with 14 bases between.

V usage is TRBV7-6 and J usage is TRBJ2-1; D not resolved. CDR1 and CDR2 (germline): SGHVS, FNYEAQ. Trimming took 3 bases from V and 10 from J, leaving 10 bases between them. The CDR3 is 12 residues long. The CDR3 coding sequence is TGTGCCAGCAGCTTCGCGGCTGTGGAGCAGTTCTTC. Translation gives CASSFAAVEQFF.

V is TRBV7-2 and J is TRBJ2-1; TRBD2 matches at 11 bases. The CDR3 has 15 amino acids. Trimming took 5 bases from V and 7 from J; bases not matched to a gene: 7. The germline gives CDR1 SGHTA, CDR2 FQGNSA. In nucleotides, the CDR3 is TGTGCCAGCAGCCCCGTAGCGGGAGGGGGGAATGAGCAGTTCTTC. Amino acid sequence: CASSPVAGGGNEQFF.

The CDR3 is CASSLGSPAGTQYF. CDR3 nucleotide sequence: TGTGCCAGCAGCTTAGGTTCACCAGCGGGGACCCAGTACTTC. The chain carries TRBV11-3 and TRBJ2-5, with a possible D match to TRBD2 (6 bases). The CDR3 sequence is 14 residues long. Trimming took off 1 base at V and 7 bases at J, with 13 bases between the two ends. CDR1 and CDR2 from the germline V gene are SGHNT and YENEEA.

A single count supports this clone. This sequence joins TRBV6-5 and TRBJ1-1; D gene uncertain. V lost 4 bases to trimming and J lost 6 bases, with 21 bases between them. Germline lookup yields CDR1 MNHEY and CDR2 SVGAGI. CDR3 size: 16 residues. The CDR3 region is CASSWRRARVGAEAFF. CDR3 bases: TGTGCCAGCAGTTGGAGAAGGGCGAGGGTTGGAGCTGAAGCTTTCTTT.

The rearrangement uses TRBV6-1 and TRBJ1-5; D is perhaps TRBD1 (5 bases). From germline, CDR1 is MNHNS and CDR2 SASEGT. The ends were cut back, 2 bases at V and 7 bases at J, with 12 bases in the middle. The CDR3 extends over 14 amino acids. The CDR3 reads CASSEQQVGQPQHF. The CDR3, as DNA: TGTGCCAGCAGTGAACAACAGGTCGGGCAGCCCCAGCATTTT.